Presented here are 4 T cell receptor beta chains from one specimen sequenced in a study of tumor-infiltrating lymphocytes in glioblastoma multiforme. TCR beta libraries were built from RNA through three nested multiplex PCR rounds using modified ARM-PCR. Each CDR3 protein gets one entry after TCRdb re-called the multiplex PCR reads with MiXCR. The table has 20,000 or so distinct CDR3 sequences, around 68% seen once. The specimen sequenced was peripheral blood. Source of these receptors: a male donor with glioblastoma.

This clonotype has a handful of counts. The chain recombines TRBV7-9 with TRBJ2-2, with TRBD2 as a possible D gene (6 bases). The CDR3 runs to 14 residues. V was shortened by 5 bases and J by 0 bases, with 7 bases between the two germline ends. Germline CDR1 is SEHNR and CDR2 is FQNEAQ (reference sequence). The CDR3 here is CASSRLANTGELFF. The CDR3 coding sequence is TGTGCCAGCAGCCGACTAGCGAACACCGGGGAGCTGTTTTTT.

In its sample, this clonotype was seen a few times. This chain joins TRBV20-1 and TRBJ2-1; D remains unclear. V dropped 0 bases and J dropped 3 bases, with 9 bases sitting between them. This CDR3 is 14 amino acids long. Germline lookup yields CDR1 DFQATT and CDR2 SNEGSKA (reference sequence). The CDR3 reads CSARDRVHYNEQFF. Here the CDR3 DNA reads TGCAGTGCTAGAGACCGGGTTCACTACAATGAGCAGTTCTTC.

This chain links TRBV11-2 with TRBJ2-2; TRBD2 aligns across 7 bases. Germline V gene data show CDR1 as SGHAT and CDR2 as FQNNGV. The CDR3 spans 15 residues. J lost 6 bases, V lost 5 bases, and 9 bases had no gene match. CDR3 coding DNA: TGTGCCAGCAGCCCAGTCTGGGGGGGAGCCGGGGAGCTGTTTTTT. Translation gives CASSPVWGGAGELFF.

The chain combines TRBV11-1 with TRBJ1-2; perhaps TRBD1 as D (5 bases). This CDR3 comprises 16 residues. Germline V gene lookup returns CDR1 SGHAT and CDR2 FQDESV (reference sequence). Deletions cut 5 bases from V and 2 bases from J, with 18 bases between. The CDR3 DNA sequence: TGTGCCAGCAGCCCCGGGAGGGGAGTAACGAACTATGGCTACACCTTC. Amino acid sequence: CASSPGRGVTNYGYTF.